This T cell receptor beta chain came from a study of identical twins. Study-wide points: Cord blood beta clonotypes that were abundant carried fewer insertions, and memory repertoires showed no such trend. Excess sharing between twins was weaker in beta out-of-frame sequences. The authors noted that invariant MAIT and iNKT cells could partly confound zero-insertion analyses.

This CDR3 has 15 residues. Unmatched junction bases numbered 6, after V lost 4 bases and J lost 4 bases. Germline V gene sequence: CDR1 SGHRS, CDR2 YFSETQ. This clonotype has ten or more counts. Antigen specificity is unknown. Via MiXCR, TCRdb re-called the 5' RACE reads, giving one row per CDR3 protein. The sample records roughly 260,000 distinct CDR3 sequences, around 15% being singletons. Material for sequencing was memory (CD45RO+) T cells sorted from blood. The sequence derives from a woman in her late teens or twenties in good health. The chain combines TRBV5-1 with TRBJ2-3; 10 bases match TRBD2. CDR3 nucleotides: TGCGCCAGCAGCCGGGAGCTAGCGGGGGCAGATACGCAGTATTTT. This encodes CASSRELAGADTQYF.